This T cell receptor beta chain appears in the sequencing data of a study of blood T cells in healthy people across ages. Study-wide findings and caveats: It was not known whether donors were CMV positive (a possible confounder of expanded clonotype changes). Since the PBMCs were unsorted, naive and antigen-experienced cells could not be conclusively compared.

This clonotype was observed many times. Its antigen is unknown. A second PCR, run for roughly 7 to 11 cycles, used a sample-barcoded 5' primer plus a J-beta primer mix. Through a template-switch adaptor with 12 random nucleotides, each cDNA molecule received a tag. TCRdb reprocessed the 5' RACE reads via MiXCR and lists one record per CDR3 protein. The repertoire has around 900,000 distinct CDR3 sequences, about 30% of them found once; the top ten carry 17%. The CDR3 length is 13 residues. V shed 4 bases and J 6 bases; nucleotides not matched to a gene: 5. This clonotype originated in a woman of 80 years or more in good health. The sequencing sample was made of blood. The chain joins TRBV12-3 or TRBV12-4 to TRBJ1-1; 7 bases align to TRBD1. The CDR3 region has the DNA TGTGCCAGCAGTTCAGACAGGGCTTCTGAAGCTTTCTTT. Translating it yields CASSSDRASEAFF.